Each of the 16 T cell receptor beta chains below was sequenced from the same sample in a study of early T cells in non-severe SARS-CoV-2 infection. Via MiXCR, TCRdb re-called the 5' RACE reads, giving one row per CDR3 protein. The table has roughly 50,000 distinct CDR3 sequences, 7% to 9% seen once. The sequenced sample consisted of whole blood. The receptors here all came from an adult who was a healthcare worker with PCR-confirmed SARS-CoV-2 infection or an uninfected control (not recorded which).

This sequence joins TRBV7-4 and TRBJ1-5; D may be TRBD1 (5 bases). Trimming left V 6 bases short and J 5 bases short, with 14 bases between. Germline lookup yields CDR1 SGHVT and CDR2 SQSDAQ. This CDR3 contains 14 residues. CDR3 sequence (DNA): TGTGCCAGCAGGCATGGGACCTCCTATCAGCCCCAGCATTTT. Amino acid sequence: CASRHGTSYQPQHF. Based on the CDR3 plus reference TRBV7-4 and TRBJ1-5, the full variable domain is GAGVSQSPRYKVAKRGRDVALRCDSISGHVTLYWYRQTLGQGSEVLTYSQSDAQRDKSGRPSGRFSAERPERSVSTLKIQRTEQGDSAVYLCASRHGTSYQPQHFGDGTRLSIL.

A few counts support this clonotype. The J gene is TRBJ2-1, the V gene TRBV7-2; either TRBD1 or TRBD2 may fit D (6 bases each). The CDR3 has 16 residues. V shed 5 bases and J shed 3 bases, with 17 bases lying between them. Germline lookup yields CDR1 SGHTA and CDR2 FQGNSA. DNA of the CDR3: TGTGCCAGCAGCCCCCGCCCGCGGGACAACTACAATGAGCAGTTCTTC. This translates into CASSPRPRDNYNEQFF.

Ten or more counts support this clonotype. CDR3 loop: CASSTLGGVGDQPQHF. The CDR3 nucleotides are TGTGCCAGCAGCACTCTAGGCGGGGTGGGGGACCAGCCCCAGCATTTT. The rearrangement uses TRBV7-9 and TRBJ1-5, with TRBD1 as a possible D gene (5 bases). CDR1 SEHNR and CDR2 FQNEAQ come from the germline V gene (reference sequence). This CDR3 is 16 amino acids long. Trimming cost V 5 bases and J 7 bases, with 21 bases left between them.

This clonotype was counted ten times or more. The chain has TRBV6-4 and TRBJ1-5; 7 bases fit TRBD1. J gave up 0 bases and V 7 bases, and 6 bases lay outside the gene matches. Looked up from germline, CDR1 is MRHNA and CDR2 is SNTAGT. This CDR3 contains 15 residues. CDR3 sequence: CASTEQGYSNQPQHF. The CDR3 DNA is TGTGCCAGCACAGAACAGGGGTATAGCAATCAGCCCCAGCATTTT.

For the CDR3, the DNA is TGTGCCAGCAGTCATTCCCCTAATAGGGGGAACACTGAAGCTTTCTTT. Translation: CASSHSPNRGNTEAFF. The chain combines TRBV2 with TRBJ1-1, with D perhaps matching TRBD1 (5 bases). This CDR3 has 16 amino acids. V lost 5 bases to trimming and J lost 1 base, with 17 bases between them. CDR1 and CDR2 (germline): SNHLY, FYNNEI.

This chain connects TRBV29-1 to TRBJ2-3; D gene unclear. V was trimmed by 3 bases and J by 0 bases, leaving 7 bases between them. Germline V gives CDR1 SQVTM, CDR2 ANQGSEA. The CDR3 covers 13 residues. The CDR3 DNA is TGCAGCGTTGACAGTCCTAGCACAGATACGCAGTATTTT. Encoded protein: CSVDSPSTDTQYF.

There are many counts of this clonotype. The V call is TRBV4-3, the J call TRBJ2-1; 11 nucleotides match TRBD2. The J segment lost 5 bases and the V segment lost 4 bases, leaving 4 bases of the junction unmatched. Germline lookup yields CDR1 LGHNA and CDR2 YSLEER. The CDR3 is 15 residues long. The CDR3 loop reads CASSLGTSGDNEQFF. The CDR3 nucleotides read TGCGCCAGCAGCCTAGGGACTAGCGGAGACAATGAGCAGTTCTTC.

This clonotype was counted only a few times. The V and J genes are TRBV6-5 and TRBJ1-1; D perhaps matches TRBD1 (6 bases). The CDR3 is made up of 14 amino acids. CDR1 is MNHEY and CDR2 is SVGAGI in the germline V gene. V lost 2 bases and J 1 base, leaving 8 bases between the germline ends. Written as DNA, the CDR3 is TGTGCCAGCAGTTACGGGACAACGAACACTGAAGCTTTCTTT. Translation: CASSYGTTNTEAFF.

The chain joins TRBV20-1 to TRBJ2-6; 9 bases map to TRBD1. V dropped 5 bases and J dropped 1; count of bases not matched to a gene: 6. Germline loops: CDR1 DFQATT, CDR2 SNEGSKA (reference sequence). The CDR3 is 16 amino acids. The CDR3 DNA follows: TGCAGTGCTGAGGGACAGGGAGCTTCTGGGGCCAACGTCCTGACTTTC. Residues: CSAEGQGASGANVLTF.

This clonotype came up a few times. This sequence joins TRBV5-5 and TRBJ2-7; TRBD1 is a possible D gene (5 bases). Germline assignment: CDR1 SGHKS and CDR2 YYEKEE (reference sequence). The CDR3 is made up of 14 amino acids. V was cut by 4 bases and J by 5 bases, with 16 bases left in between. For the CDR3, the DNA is TGTGCCAGCAGCCTAGGGGCAGGCGATAACGAGCAGTACTTC. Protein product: CASSLGAGDNEQYF.

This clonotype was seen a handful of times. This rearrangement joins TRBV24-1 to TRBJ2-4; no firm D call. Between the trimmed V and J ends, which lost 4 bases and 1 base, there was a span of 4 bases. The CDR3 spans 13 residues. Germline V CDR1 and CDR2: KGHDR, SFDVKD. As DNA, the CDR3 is TGTGCCACCAGTGACGGGGCCAAAAACATTCAGTACTTC. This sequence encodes CATSDGAKNIQYF.

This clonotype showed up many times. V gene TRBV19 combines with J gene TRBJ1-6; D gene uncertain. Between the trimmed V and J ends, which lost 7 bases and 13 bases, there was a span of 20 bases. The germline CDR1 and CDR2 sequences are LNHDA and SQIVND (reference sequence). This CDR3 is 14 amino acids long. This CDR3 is CASTPDRGMRPLHF. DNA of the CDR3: TGTGCCAGTACCCCGGACCGGGGAATGCGGCCCCTCCACTTT. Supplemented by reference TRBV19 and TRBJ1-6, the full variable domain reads DGGITQSPKYLFRKEGQNVTLSCEQNLNHDAMYWYRQDPGQGLRLIYYSQIVNDFQKGDIAEGYSVSREKKESFPLTVTSAQKNPTAFYLCASTPDRGMRPLHFGNGTRLTVT.

This CDR3 is CASSQEDTRRGPDTQYF. In DNA form, the CDR3 reads TGCGCCAGCAGCCAGGAGGACACCCGGAGGGGTCCAGATACGCAGTATTTT. The chain links TRBV5-1 to TRBJ2-3; possible D gene TRBD2, 6 bases. The CDR3 contains 17 residues. CDR1 and CDR2 from the germline V gene are SGHRS and YFSETQ. Trimming took 4 bases from V and 4 from J, leaving 22 bases between them. The variable domain in full, with the rest retrieved from reference TRBV5-1 and TRBJ2-3, is KAGVTQTPRYLIKTRGQQVTLSCSPISGHRSVSWYQQTPGQGLQFLFEYFSETQRNKGNFPGRFSGRQFSNSRSEMNVSTLELGDSALYLCASSQEDTRRGPDTQYFGPGTRLTVL.

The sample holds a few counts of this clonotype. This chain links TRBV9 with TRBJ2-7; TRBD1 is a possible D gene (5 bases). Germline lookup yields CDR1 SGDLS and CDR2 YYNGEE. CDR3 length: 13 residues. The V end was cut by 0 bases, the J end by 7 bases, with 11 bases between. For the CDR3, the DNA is TGTGCCAGCAGCGTAGGAACAGGTTCGGAGCAGTACTTC. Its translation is CASSVGTGSEQYF.

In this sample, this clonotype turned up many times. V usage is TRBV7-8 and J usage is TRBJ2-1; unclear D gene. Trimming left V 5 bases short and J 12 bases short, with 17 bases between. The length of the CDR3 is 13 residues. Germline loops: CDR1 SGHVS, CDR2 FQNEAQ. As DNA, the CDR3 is TGTGCCAGCAGCCTCGGCAGTGGGATGACGCAGTTCTTC. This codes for CASSLGSGMTQFF.

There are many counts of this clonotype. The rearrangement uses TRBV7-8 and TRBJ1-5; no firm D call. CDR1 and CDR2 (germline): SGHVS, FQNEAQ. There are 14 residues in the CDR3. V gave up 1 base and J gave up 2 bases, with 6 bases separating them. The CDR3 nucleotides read TGTGCCAGCAGCTTAGAGGAGCGCAATCAGCCCCAGCATTTT. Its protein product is CASSLEERNQPQHF.